This TCR beta chain was sequenced during a study of T-cell memory formation after mild COVID-19. The CDR3 totals 13 residues. Per the germline V gene, CDR1 is SGHRS and CDR2 is YFSETQ. TCRdb re-called the 5' RACE reads with MiXCR, one entry per CDR3 protein. Among about 33,000 distinct CDR3 sequences listed, approximately 21% were seen once. Concerning this clonotype itself: Given a much more abundant clone one base away, this may be a read error.

The sample taken for sequencing was PBMCs or a T cell subset sorted from them (not recorded which). This clonotype was obtained from an adult who had mild COVID-19 (a few samples of this study predate the infection). Cell type and time point are not known. The chain links TRBV5-1 to TRBJ1-4; unclear D gene. The CDR3 loop is CDSSPGPNEKLFF. The CDR3 DNA follows: TGCGACAGCAGCCCTGGTCCGAATGAAAAACTGTTTTTT.